This TCR beta chain was identified during a study of blood T cell repertoires in COVID-19. The table came from immunoSEQ multiplex PCR; TCRdb's copy has only in-frame clones and leaves some out. The data hold about 160,000 clones, with 82% observed a single time. Germline CDR1 reads SGHDN; CDR2 reads FVKESK. This CDR3 is 14 amino acids long. The V end was cut by 1 base, the J end by 4 bases, with 9 bases between. Recovered participants had two consecutive negative NP/OP PCR tests, healthcare professional clearance, or symptom resolution. Source material: PBMCs or T cells enriched from blood (not recorded which). The origin of this receptor is a man in his fifties or sixties who had recovered from COVID-19. The rearrangement links TRBV14 to TRBJ2-3, with D possibly TRBD2 on 5 matching bases. This CDR3 reads CASSQAIGADTQYF. The CDR3 DNA reads TGTGCCAGCAGCCAAGCGATCGGGGCAGATACGCAGTATTTT. Variable domain in full (rest from reference TRBV14 and TRBJ2-3): EAGVTQFPSHSVIEKGQTVTLRCDPISGHDNLYWYRRVMGKEIKFLLHFVKESKQDESGMPNNRFLAERTGGTYSTLKVQPAELEDSGVYFCASSQAIGADTQYFGPGTRLTVL.